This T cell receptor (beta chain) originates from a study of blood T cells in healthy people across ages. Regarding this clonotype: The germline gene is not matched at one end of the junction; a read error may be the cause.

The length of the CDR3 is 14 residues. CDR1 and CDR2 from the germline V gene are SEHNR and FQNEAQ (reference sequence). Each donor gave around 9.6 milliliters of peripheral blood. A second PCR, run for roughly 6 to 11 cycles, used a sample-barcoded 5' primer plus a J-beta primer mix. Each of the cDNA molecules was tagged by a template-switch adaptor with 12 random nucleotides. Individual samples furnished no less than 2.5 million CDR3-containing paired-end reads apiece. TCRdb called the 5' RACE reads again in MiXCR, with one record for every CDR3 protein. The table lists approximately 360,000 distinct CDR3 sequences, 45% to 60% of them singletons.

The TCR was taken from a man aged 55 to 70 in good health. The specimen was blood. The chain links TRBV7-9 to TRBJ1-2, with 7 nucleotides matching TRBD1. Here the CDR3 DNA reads TGTGCCAGCAAGGCAGTAGGCTTGAAAGGGGGCTGCACCTTC. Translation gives CASKAVGLKGGCTF.